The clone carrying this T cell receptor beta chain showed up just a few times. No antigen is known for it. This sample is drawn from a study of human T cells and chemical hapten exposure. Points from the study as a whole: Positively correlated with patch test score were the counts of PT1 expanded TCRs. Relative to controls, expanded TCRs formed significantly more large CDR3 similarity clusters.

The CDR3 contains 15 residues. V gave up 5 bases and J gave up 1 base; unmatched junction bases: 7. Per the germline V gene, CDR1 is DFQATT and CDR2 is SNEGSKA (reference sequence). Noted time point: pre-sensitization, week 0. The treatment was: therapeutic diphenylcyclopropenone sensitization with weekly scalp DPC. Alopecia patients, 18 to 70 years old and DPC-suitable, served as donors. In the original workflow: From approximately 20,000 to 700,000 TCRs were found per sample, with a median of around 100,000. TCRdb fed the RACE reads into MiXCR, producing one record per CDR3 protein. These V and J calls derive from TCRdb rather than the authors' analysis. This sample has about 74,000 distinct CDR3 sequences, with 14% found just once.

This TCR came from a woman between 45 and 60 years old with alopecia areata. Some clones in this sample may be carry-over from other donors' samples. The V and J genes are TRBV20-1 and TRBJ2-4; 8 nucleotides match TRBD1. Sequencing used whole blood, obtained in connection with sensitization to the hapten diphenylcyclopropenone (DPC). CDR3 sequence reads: CSAHQTGVAKNIQYF. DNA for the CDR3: TGCAGTGCTCACCAGACAGGGGTCGCCAAAAACATTCAGTACTTC.